This T cell receptor (beta chain) was observed in a study of T cell clonotyping in hematopoietic cell transplantation. Study conclusions and caveats: After transplant, recipient diversity fell while pathologically expanded clonotypes grew through day 180. Broader posttransplant TCR repertoire diversity was predicted by graft donor and pretransplant recipient Inverse Simpson Index values.

Generated by immunoSEQ multiplex PCR, the TCRdb table keeps only in-frame clones and is missing some. The repertoire holds approximately 2,000 clones, with approximately 79% as singletons. Samples: about 28 days before transplant, then days 30, 100 and 180 after. CDR1 is SNHLY and CDR2 is FYNNEI in the germline V gene. Trimming cost V 5 bases and J 7 bases; bases outside gene matches: 15. The CDR3 has 18 residues. Regarding this clone: What it recognizes is unknown.

The starting material was peripheral blood mononuclear cells, obtained 30 days after allogeneic stem cell transplant. The gene calls are TRBV2 and TRBJ2-7; 15 nucleotides match TRBD2. This clonotype was sampled from a male patient in his fifties who had an allogeneic stem cell transplant from an unrelated donor, so the T cells may come from the graft donor. Some clones in this sample may be carry-over from other donors' samples. The CDR3 nucleotides read TGTGCCAGCAGTCGGACTAGCGGGGGGGGCCGTCCGTATTTTGAGCAGTACTTC. Protein: CASSRTSGGGRPYFEQYF.